The clone carrying this T cell receptor (beta chain) was counted ten times or more. The sample comes from a study of T-cell memory formation after mild COVID-19. The overall study: Largely donor-specific sequence clusters came from two donors.

CDR3 length: 13 residues. Germline V CDR1 and CDR2: SQVTM, ANQGSEA. V gave up 4 bases and J gave up 0 bases, with 9 bases separating them. TCRdb re-called the 5' RACE reads with MiXCR, one entry per CDR3 protein. The sample lists 200,000 to 300,000 distinct CDR3 sequences, 16% occurring once. The sample comprised PBMCs or a T cell subset sorted from them (not recorded which). This chain joins TRBV29-1 and TRBJ1-1; a weak D match, TRBD1 (5 bases). This TCR was sampled from a man between 18 and 29 years old who had mild COVID-19 (a few samples of this study predate the infection). Cell type and time point are not known. CDR3 nucleotide sequence: TGCAGCGTTGGGACACTCTTGAACACTGAAGCTTTCTTT. Amino acids: CSVGTLLNTEAFF.